The TCR beta chain described here comes from a study of blood T cell repertoires in COVID-19. Study in general: Sites across the United States, Italy and Spain contributed samples from acute and convalescent COVID-19. T cells, B-cell-depleted T cells, or PBMCs provided the cDNA or gDNA that served as material.

As processed by the authors: Using reference gene primer amplification, nucleated cell counts were estimated. The data were produced by immunoSEQ multiplex PCR, yet TCRdb's version contains in-frame clones alone and is incomplete. That table furnishes V, J and clone size, whereas the DNA furnished D and trimming. The data show nearly 55,000 clones, 78% seen once. The germline V and J ends were trimmed by 4 bases and 5 bases, with 15 bases remaining between them. Germline V gene sequence: CDR1 SGHNT, CDR2 YYREEE (reference sequence). This CDR3 region has 14 residues. V is TRBV5-4 and J is TRBJ2-5; D may be TRBD2 (5 bases). The origin of this receptor is a human donor with active or convalescent COVID-19. The donor label of this sample is uncertain. Input material: peripheral blood. The CDR3 spells CASSPVEVWETQYF. As DNA, the CDR3 is TGTGCCAGCAGCCCCGTGGAGGTCTGGGAGACCCAGTACTTC.